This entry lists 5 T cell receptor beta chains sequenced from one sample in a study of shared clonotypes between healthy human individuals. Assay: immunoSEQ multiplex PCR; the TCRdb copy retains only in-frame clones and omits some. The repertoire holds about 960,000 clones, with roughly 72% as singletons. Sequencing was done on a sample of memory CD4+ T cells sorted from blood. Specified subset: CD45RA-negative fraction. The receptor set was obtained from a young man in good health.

The CDR3 loop reads CASSPKEFSRGLGEQYF. The CDR3 DNA reads as TGTGCCAGCTCACCTAAGGAGTTCTCCAGGGGGTTGGGGGAGCAGTACTTC. The V gene is TRBV18, the J gene TRBJ2-7, with 7 positions matching TRBD1. Germline V lookup: CDR1 KGHSH, CDR2 LQKENI. The J segment lost 7 bases and the V segment lost 3 bases, leaving 18 bases of the junction unmatched. The CDR3 covers 17 residues.

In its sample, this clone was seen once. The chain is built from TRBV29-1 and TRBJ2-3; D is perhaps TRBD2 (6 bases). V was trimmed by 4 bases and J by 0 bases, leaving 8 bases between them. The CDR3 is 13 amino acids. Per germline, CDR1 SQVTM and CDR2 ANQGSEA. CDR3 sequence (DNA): TGCAGCGTTGTGGGGAGGAGCACAGATACGCAGTATTTT. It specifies CSVVGRSTDTQYF.

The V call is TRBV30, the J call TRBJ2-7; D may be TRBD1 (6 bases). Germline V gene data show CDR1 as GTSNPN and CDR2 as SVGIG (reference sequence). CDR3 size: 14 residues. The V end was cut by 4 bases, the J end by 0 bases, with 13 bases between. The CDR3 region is CAWKGQDSSYEQYF. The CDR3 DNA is TGTGCCTGGAAGGGCCAGGACAGCTCCTACGAGCAGTACTTC.

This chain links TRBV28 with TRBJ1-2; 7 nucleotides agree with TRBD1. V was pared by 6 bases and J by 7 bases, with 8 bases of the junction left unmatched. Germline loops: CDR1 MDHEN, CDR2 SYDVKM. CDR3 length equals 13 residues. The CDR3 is CASRRQGRSGYTF. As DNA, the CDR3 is TGTGCCAGCAGGCGACAGGGTCGAAGTGGCTACACCTTC.

The CDR3 loop reads CASSEAGGTVGEKLFF. The CDR3 nucleotides read TGTGCCAGCAGTGAAGCGGGGGGTACGGTGGGTGAAAAACTGTTTTTT. This sequence joins TRBV6-1 and TRBJ1-4, with D perhaps matching TRBD1 (5 bases). The V end was cut by 0 bases, the J end by 7 bases, with 15 bases between. The germline gives CDR1 MNHNS, CDR2 SASEGT. This CDR3 comprises 16 residues.